This TCR beta chain was documented in a study of T cell changes during pregnancy in multiple sclerosis. V lost 3 bases and J 4 bases, leaving 13 bases between the germline ends. CDR3 length equals 15 residues. Germline CDR1 is MNHNY and CDR2 is SVGAGI (reference sequence). Here immunoSEQ multiplex PCR was the method, and the copy in TCRdb shows in-frame clones only, minus some. Among almost 65,000 clones listed, over 80% were seen once. The receptor's source is a female donor with multiple sclerosis, enrolled in a pregnancy study. Sample: peripheral blood, taken in the first trimester of pregnancy. The chain combines TRBV6-6 with TRBJ1-5; a weak D match, TRBD1 (5 bases). The CDR3 reads CASSYTQAANQPQHF. CDR3 bases: TGTGCCAGCAGTTATACACAGGCCGCGAATCAGCCCCAGCATTTT.